This record covers a single T cell receptor beta chain. Antigen: not known. These data belong to a study of T-cell reconstitution after alpha-beta-depleted transplantation in children. Study-level findings and limits: Reported findings indicate that, about two months after transplant, alpha-beta T cells came from several hundred expanded clones, which were derived from non-depleted graft cells.

V lost 2 bases to trimming and J lost 2 bases; unmatched junction nucleotides: 5. Per germline, CDR1 SGHRS and CDR2 YFSETQ. CDR3 length: 15 residues. Preparation of the TCRbeta library involved a method that used unique molecular identifiers. One entry per CDR3 protein results from TCRdb running MiXCR on the PCR reads. The sample consists of about 610,000 distinct CDR3 sequences, 25% to 30% of them appearing once. The chain combines TRBV5-1 with TRBJ2-7; 9 nucleotides line up with TRBD1. The sequence came from a boy in the first two years of life with Wiskott-Aldrich syndrome, due to receive a stem cell transplant. The sample in question was PBMCs, obtained before TCRalphabeta/CD19-depleted stem cell transplant. CDR3 DNA: TGCGCCAGCAGCTTTGGGACAGGGTCAACCTACGAGCAGTACTTC. This translates into CASSFGTGSTYEQYF.